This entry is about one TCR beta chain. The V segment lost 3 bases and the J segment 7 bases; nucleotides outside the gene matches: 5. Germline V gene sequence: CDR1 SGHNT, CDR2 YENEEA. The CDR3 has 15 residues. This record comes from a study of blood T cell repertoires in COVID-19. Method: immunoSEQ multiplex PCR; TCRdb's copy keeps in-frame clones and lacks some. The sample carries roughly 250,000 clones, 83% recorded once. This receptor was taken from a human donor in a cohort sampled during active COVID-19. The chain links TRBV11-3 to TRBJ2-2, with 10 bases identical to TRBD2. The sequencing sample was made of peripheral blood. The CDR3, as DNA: TGTGCCAGCAGCTTGAGCGGGAGGGCCCACGGGGAGCTGTTTTTT. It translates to CASSLSGRAHGELFF.